These 2 T cell receptor beta chains were sequenced from one sample in a study of blood T cell repertoires in COVID-19. Only in-frame clones appear in the TCRdb table, and some are missing; sequencing was by immunoSEQ multiplex PCR. Of around 470,000 clones listed, 90% are singletons. The sample taken for sequencing was PBMCs or T cells enriched from blood (not recorded which). The receptors were sampled from a man younger than 30 who had recovered from COVID-19.

The rearrangement uses TRBV19 and TRBJ1-2; D uncertain. Germline assignment: CDR1 LNHDA and CDR2 SQIVND (reference sequence). There are 14 residues in the CDR3. V was trimmed by 7 bases and J by 4 bases, leaving 16 bases between them. This chain's CDR3 is CASILSGQSYGYTF. In DNA form, the CDR3 reads TGTGCCAGTATATTAAGTGGGCAGAGCTATGGCTACACCTTC.

This CDR3 is CASSRGAYEQYF. CDR3 in DNA: TGTGCCAGCAGCCGCGGGGCCTACGAGCAGTACTTC. This chain links TRBV5-4 with TRBJ2-7; D perhaps matches TRBD2 (6 bases). The CDR3 covers 12 residues. The germline CDR1 and CDR2 sequences are SGHNT and YYREEE (reference sequence). V was trimmed by 4 bases and J by 2 bases, leaving 7 bases between them.